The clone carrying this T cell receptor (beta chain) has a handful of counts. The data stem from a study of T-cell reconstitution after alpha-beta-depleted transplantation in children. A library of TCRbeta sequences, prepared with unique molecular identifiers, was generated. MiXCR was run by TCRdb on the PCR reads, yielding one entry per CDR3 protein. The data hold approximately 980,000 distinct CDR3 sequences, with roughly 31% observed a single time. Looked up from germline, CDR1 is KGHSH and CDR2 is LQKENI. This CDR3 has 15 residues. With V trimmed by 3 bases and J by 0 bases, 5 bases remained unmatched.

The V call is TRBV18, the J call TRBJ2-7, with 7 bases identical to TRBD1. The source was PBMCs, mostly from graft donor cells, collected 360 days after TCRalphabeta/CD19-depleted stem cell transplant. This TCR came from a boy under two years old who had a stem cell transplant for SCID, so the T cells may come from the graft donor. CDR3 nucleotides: TGTGCCAGCTCACCGAGGGGGCAGCCCTCCTACGAGCAGTACTTC. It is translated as CASSPRGQPSYEQYF.